This TCR beta chain was identified during a study of blood T cell repertoires in COVID-19 (dated by TCRdb to the early 2020s). Regarding the complete study: Collaborator samples came from the United States, Italy and Spain and covered acute and convalescent phases of COVID-19. The prospective study material was composed of cDNA or gDNA derived from T cells, B-cell-depleted T cells, or PBMCs. The dataset comprised deeply sampled blood TCRbeta repertoires from subjects exposed to, actively infected with, or recovered from COVID-19. The repertoires were released in a freely available public database meant as a resource for research on the immune response to SARS-CoV-2. The samples were drawn from the first 160 participants of the ongoing ImmuneRACE study and from 1,254 subjects provided by 6 global collaborators. Nearly every sample came with metadata listing a de-identified subject ID, COVID-19 status, age in years and sex. Where available, HLA class I and class II types were obtained from metadata supplied by the sample provider rather than from assay-based typing.

As regards this clone: Its antigen is currently not known. No much larger clone exists at a distance of one base, and base qualities are not known.

TCRbeta CDR3 regions were amplified from genomic DNA using the immunoSEQ Assay, a bias-controlled multiplex PCR. Concerning the study's data processing: The number of nucleated cells in each sample was estimated by amplification of reference gene primers within the assay. To quantify the absolute abundance of each unique TCRbeta CDR3 rearrangement, sequence reads were collapsed and filtered. For each sample, productive Simpson clonality was calculated as the square root of Simpson's diversity index across productive rearrangements. TCRdb holds this immuneACCESS table with in-frame rearrangements only. Some clones are missing; in checked studies, unresolved V genes explain under half, and the rest has no known cause. The V and J calls and clone size are taken from that table; D and trimming were inferred from the DNA. Within this sample are 180,000 or so clones, with around four fifths of them counted one time only. The biggest ten clones account for less than 4.5% of the sample.

CDR1 is given as MNHNY and CDR2 as SVGAGI, both from the germline V gene (reference sequence). The CDR3 contains 14 residues, cysteine and phenylalanine counted. The DNA shown is the 42-base CDR3, in frame from base 1. The V end loses 3 bases and the J end loses 4 bases, and a stretch of 12 bases separates them. Beyond this particular receptor, the publication reports: The amount of clinical and demographic metadata varied by source and participant and was provided uncurated.

Participants in the prospective study were aged 18 to 89 years, lived in more than 20 United States geographic areas, and enrolled through a virtual design. Cohort assignment in the prospective study relied on participant-reported clinical history from a screening survey and a study questionnaire. Mobile phlebotomists in the prospective study collected whole blood, serum and a nasopharyngeal or oropharyngeal swab from every participant. Prospective study participants could optionally give additional blood draws and questionnaires over a roughly two-month period. Prospective study blood samples were shipped either frozen or at room temperature before DNA extraction.

The specimen was PBMCs or T cells enriched from blood (not recorded which). The receptor's source is a woman between 45 and 60 years old in a cohort exposed to, infected with or recovered from COVID-19 (not recorded which). The chain uses TRBV6-6 and TRBJ1-2, with the identity of the D gene unclear. The CDR3 is CASSYLPVGYGYTF. The sequenced DNA: TGTGCCAGCAGTTATCTGCCTGTCGGCTATGGCTACACCTTC.